The clone carrying this T cell receptor (beta chain) was seen only a few times. Its antigen remains unidentified. This CDR3 comprises 18 residues. Per the germline V gene, CDR1 is SGHRS and CDR2 is YFSETQ. Losses at the gene ends were 4 bases for V and 1 base for J; bases not matched to a gene: 11. The primer mix had 60 Vbeta and 13 Jbeta primers. The method was immunoSEQ multiplex PCR; TCRdb's version includes in-frame clones alone and lacks a portion of them. The table shows roughly 190,000 clones, with around 83% occurring only once. The data derive from a study of cytomegalovirus exposure and HLA in healthy donors. Findings of the study overall: The CMV antigen specificity of a few CMV-associated chains was confirmed through in vitro analysis.

The sample taken for sequencing was PBMCs. The chain employs TRBV5-1 and TRBJ2-3, with 11 bases matching TRBD1. The receptor comes from a man in his forties in good health and CMV-seropositive. The CDR3 is CASSLGQGAGGGTDTQYF. CDR3 nucleotide sequence: TGCGCCAGCAGCCTCGGACAGGGGGCGGGAGGCGGCACAGATACGCAGTATTTT.